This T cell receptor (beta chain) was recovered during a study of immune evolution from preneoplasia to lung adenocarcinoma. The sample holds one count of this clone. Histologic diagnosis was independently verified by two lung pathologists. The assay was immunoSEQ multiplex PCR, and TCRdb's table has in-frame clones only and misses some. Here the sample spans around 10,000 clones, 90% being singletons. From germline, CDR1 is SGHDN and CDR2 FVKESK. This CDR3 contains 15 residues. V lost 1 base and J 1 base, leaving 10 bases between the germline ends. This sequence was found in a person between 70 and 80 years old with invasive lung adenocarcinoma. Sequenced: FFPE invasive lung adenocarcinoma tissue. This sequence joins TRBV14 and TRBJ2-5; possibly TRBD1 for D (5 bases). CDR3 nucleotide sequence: TGTGCCAGCAGCCAAGGCGCAGGGATCCAAGAGACCCAGTACTTC. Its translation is CASSQGAGIQETQYF.